The 23 T cell receptor beta chains in this list originate from one sample, sequenced in a study of blood T cell repertoires in COVID-19. Repertoires were generated with immunoSEQ multiplex PCR, while TCRdb's copy carries only in-frame clones and drops some. The table lists some 180,000 clones, 85% to 90% of them singletons. The material sequenced was peripheral blood. The receptor source for this set is a man aged 45-65 years with acute or convalescent COVID-19.

The V call is TRBV19, the J call TRBJ2-3; 7 bases align to TRBD2. After removal of 5 bases from V and 0 bases from J, the junction contained 11 bases not matched to a gene. The CDR3 is made up of 17 amino acids. Germline V CDR1 and CDR2: LNHDA, SQIVND (reference sequence). The CDR3 nucleotides read TGTGCCAGTAGTCCCGGGGGGAGCCGTACTAGCACAGATACGCAGTATTTT. Protein sequence: CASSPGGSRTSTDTQYF.

J is TRBJ1-2 and V is TRBV29-1; 8 bases map to TRBD1. CDR1 is SQVTM, CDR2 ANQGSEA, per germline. J lost 6 bases, V lost 5 bases, and 11 bases had no gene match. The CDR3 spans 14 residues. CDR3 sequence: CSVTPDRGFDGYTF. In nucleotides, the CDR3 is TGCAGCGTTACCCCAGACAGGGGATTCGATGGCTACACCTTC.

This rearrangement joins TRBV5-8 to TRBJ1-5; 10 bases align to TRBD1. This CDR3 region has 18 residues. J gave up 3 bases and V 0 bases, and 9 bases lay outside the gene matches. From germline, CDR1 is SGHTS and CDR2 YDEGEE. As DNA, the CDR3 is TGTGCCAGCAGCTTGGAGGGGACAGGGGTCCCCCACAATCAGCCCCAGCATTTT. It is translated as CASSLEGTGVPHNQPQHF.

The rearrangement uses TRBV4-1 and TRBJ2-2, with 9 bases matching TRBD1. The length of the CDR3 is 18 residues. V shed 4 bases, J shed 4 bases, and the junction held 13 bases outside the gene matches. In germline, CDR1 is MGHRA, CDR2 YSYEKL. CDR3 sequence (DNA): TGCGCCAGCAGCCGTGGTCCCTCCGGGACAGGGTCCACCGGGGAGCTGTTTTTT. Translated, it gives CASSRGPSGTGSTGELFF.

This chain joins TRBV19 and TRBJ1-5; TRBD1 agrees at 9 bases. This CDR3 comprises 15 residues. The J segment lost 4 bases and the V segment lost 3 bases, leaving 4 bases of the junction unmatched. Germline V gene sequence: CDR1 LNHDA, CDR2 SQIVND (reference sequence). The CDR3 DNA follows: TGTGCCAGTAGTATGAGAGGGACAGGGAATCAGCCCCAGCATTTT. It encodes CASSMRGTGNQPQHF.

The chain recombines TRBV4-3 with TRBJ1-5; D gene ambiguous. The V end lost 1 base, the J end lost 5 bases, and 12 bases lay between the germline ends. The CDR3 spans 15 residues. Germline lookup yields CDR1 LGHNA and CDR2 YSLEER. CDR3 protein: CASSQAVAGYQPQHF. DNA for the CDR3: TGCGCCAGCAGCCAAGCGGTAGCGGGGTATCAGCCCCAGCATTTT.

The chain combines TRBV28 with TRBJ2-7; 9 bases line up with TRBD1. This CDR3 is 13 amino acids long. V was clipped by 9 bases and J by 5 bases; unmatched bases: 8. CDR1 is MDHEN and CDR2 is SYDVKM in the germline V gene. CDR3 region: CASSPGQGHEQYF. In DNA, the CDR3 is TGTGCCAGTTCTCCGGGACAGGGCCACGAGCAGTACTTC.

This clone has only a few counts. The chain links TRBV7-2 to TRBJ1-6; no reliable D call. The CDR3 runs 14 residues. The V gene lost 5 bases and the J gene lost 8 bases, with 13 bases spanning the gap. CDR1 and CDR2 from the germline V gene are SGHTA and FQGNSA. The CDR3 is CASSRTGSDSPLHF. CDR3 coding DNA: TGTGCCAGCAGCCGGACGGGGTCCGATTCACCCCTCCACTTT.

The chain employs TRBV5-4 and TRBJ1-3, with a possible D match to TRBD1 (5 bases). CDR3 length equals 14 residues. V lost 4 bases and J 0 bases, leaving 8 bases between the germline ends. The germline V gene encodes CDR1 SGHNT and CDR2 YYREEE (reference sequence). In nucleotides, the CDR3 is TGTGCCAGCAGCATTCAGGGCTCTGGAAACACCATATATTTT. This sequence encodes CASSIQGSGNTIYF. Drawing the rest from reference TRBV5-4 and TRBJ1-3, the complete variable domain is ETGVTQSPTHLIKTRGQQVTLRCSSQSGHNTVSWYQQALGQGPQFIFQYYREEENGRGNFPPRFSGLQFPNYSSELNVNALELDDSALYLCASSIQGSGNTIYFGEGSWLTVV.

The chain uses TRBV9 and TRBJ2-5, with D possibly TRBD2 on 6 matching bases. In germline, CDR1 is SGDLS, CDR2 YYNGEE. The ends were cut back, 3 bases at V and 1 base at J, with 10 bases in the middle. This CDR3 region has 14 residues. The DNA of the CDR3 is TGTGCCAGCAGCGCCGGGACTCCCCAAGAGACCCAGTACTTC. The encoded protein is CASSAGTPQETQYF. Full variable domain (missing parts from reference TRBV9 and TRBJ2-5): DSGVTQTPKHLITATGQRVTLRCSPRSGDLSVYWYQQSLDQGLQFLIQYYNGEERAKGNILERFSAQQFPDLHSELNLSSLELGDSALYFCASSAGTPQETQYFGPGTRLLVL.

This clone has only a few counts. This sequence joins TRBV7-2 and TRBJ1-3, with TRBD1 identical over 7 bases. The V and J ends lost 2 bases and 4 bases, in that order; junction bases with no gene match: 5. The CDR3 has 15 amino acids. Per the germline V gene, CDR1 is SGHTA and CDR2 is FQGNSA. CDR3 sequence (DNA): TGTGCCAGCAGCTTAATGACAGGGCCAGGAAACACCATATATTTT. It specifies CASSLMTGPGNTIYF.

The gene calls are TRBV5-1 and TRBJ2-1; D may be TRBD1 (5 bases). The CDR3 is 15 residues long. CDR1 is SGHRS and CDR2 is YFSETQ in the germline V gene. Trimming removed 5 bases at V and 0 bases at J, with 12 bases between. CDR3 protein: CASRQTASSYNEQFF. The DNA of the CDR3 is TGCGCCAGCAGGCAGACAGCGAGCTCCTACAATGAGCAGTTCTTC.

The chain links TRBV7-9 to TRBJ1-4; a possible D gene is TRBD1 (6 bases). Trimming left V 1 base short and J 3 bases short, with 12 bases between. This CDR3 spans 16 amino acids. CDR1 and CDR2 (germline): SEHNR, FQNEAQ (reference sequence). The CDR3 DNA reads as TGTGCCAGCAGCTTAGGACAGGTGGTGGCTAATGAAAAACTGTTTTTT. This encodes CASSLGQVVANEKLFF.

V usage is TRBV6-6 and J usage is TRBJ2-7; 11 bases map to TRBD2. Germline trimming cut 7 bases from V and 3 bases from J; bases unmatched to any gene: 8. Germline assignment: CDR1 MNHNY and CDR2 SVGAGI (reference sequence). The CDR3 loop spans 15 amino acids. CDR3 protein: CASIAGLAGGYEQYF. The CDR3, as DNA: TGTGCCAGCATCGCAGGGCTAGCGGGGGGCTACGAGCAGTACTTC.

This rearrangement joins TRBV19 to TRBJ1-4; D is ambiguous. Deletions cut 5 bases from V and 4 bases from J, with 8 bases between. Germline V lookup: CDR1 LNHDA, CDR2 SQIVND (reference sequence). The CDR3 totals 13 residues. CDR3 sequence: CASSLQYNEKLFF. For the CDR3, the DNA is TGTGCCAGTAGTCTCCAGTATAATGAAAAACTGTTTTTT.

The CDR3 region is CASSEYTGELFF. CDR3 DNA sequence: TGCGCCAGCAGTGAATATACCGGGGAGCTGTTTTTT. This rearrangement joins TRBV10-1 to TRBJ2-2; no clear D. The CDR3 length is 12 residues. Trimming took off 3 bases at V and 5 bases at J, with 4 bases between the two ends. Germline CDR1 is WNHNN and CDR2 is SYGVQD (reference sequence).

The CDR3: CASSFVDISTGELFF. The CDR3, as DNA: TGTGCCAGCAGCTTTGTGGACATCAGCACCGGGGAGCTGTTTTTT. The chain couples TRBV5-5 to TRBJ2-2, with D possibly being TRBD1 (5 bases). The CDR3 loop spans 15 amino acids. Germline V gene sequence: CDR1 SGHKS, CDR2 YYEKEE (reference sequence). Deletions cut 2 bases from V and 4 bases from J, with 12 bases between.

The V and J genes are TRBV5-1 and TRBJ2-7; tentatively, D is TRBD2 (6 bases). CDR1 is SGHRS, CDR2 YFSETQ, per germline. Trimming shortened V by 3 bases and J by 6 bases, and 16 bases separated the two germline ends. The CDR3 loop spans 14 amino acids. The CDR3 DNA is TGCGCCAGCAGCTCTCTAGCGCCGACCCGCGAGCAGTACTTC. It is translated as CASSSLAPTREQYF.

The chain couples TRBV29-1 to TRBJ2-1; no clear D gene. CDR3 length: 14 residues. Trimming took off 4 bases at V and 6 bases at J, with 16 bases between the two ends. The germline V gene encodes CDR1 SQVTM and CDR2 ANQGSEA. The CDR3 nucleotides are TGCAGCGTTGTGTCGCGGAGATCTCTCAATGAGCAGTTCTTC. Translation: CSVVSRRSLNEQFF.

J is TRBJ2-1 and V is TRBV27; 12 nucleotides align to TRBD2. With V trimmed by 5 bases and J by 7 bases, 6 bases remained unmatched. Germline V gives CDR1 MNHEY, CDR2 SMNVEV (reference sequence). The CDR3 consists of 15 residues. The CDR3 loop reads CASSPWTSGTNEQFF. The DNA for the CDR3 is TGTGCCAGCAGTCCCTGGACTAGCGGGACGAATGAGCAGTTCTTC.

The CDR3 is CASSLDRVVSPLHF. As DNA, the CDR3 is TGTGCCAGCAGCTTAGACAGGGTGGTTTCACCCCTCCACTTT. The chain couples TRBV7-2 to TRBJ1-6, with D possibly matching TRBD1 (6 bases). V lost 1 base to trimming and J lost 9 bases, with 10 bases between them. CDR1 SGHTA and CDR2 FQGNSA come from the germline V gene. CDR3 size: 14 residues.

The rearrangement uses TRBV5-1 and TRBJ2-3; 9 positions match TRBD2. The length of the CDR3 is 16 residues. Germline CDR1 and CDR2: SGHRS and YFSETQ. Unmatched junction bases numbered 11, after V lost 0 bases and J lost 9 bases. The CDR3 sequence: CASSLAIAGGPDTQYF. Written as DNA, the CDR3 is TGCGCCAGCAGCTTGGCAATTGCGGGAGGGCCGGACACGCAGTATTTT.

This clone was counted once. This sequence joins TRBV5-1 and TRBJ2-2, with TRBD1 matching 10 bases. The germline gives CDR1 SGHRS, CDR2 YFSETQ. The CDR3 sequence is 15 residues long. Unmatched junction bases numbered 5, after V lost 4 bases and J lost 5 bases. CDR3 residues: CASSTGQGWTGELFF. CDR3 coding DNA: TGCGCCAGCAGCACGGGACAGGGGTGGACCGGGGAGCTGTTTTTT.